Listed below are T cell receptor beta chains from one sample, sequenced in a study of cytomegalovirus exposure and HLA in healthy donors. Profiled with immunoSEQ multiplex PCR; TCRdb holds only in-frame clones, not every one. Counted here are under 250,000 clones, 75% to 80% occurring once; the ten biggest clones make up about 1.7%. The specimen sequenced was PBMCs. These receptors came from a male donor in good health and CMV-seronegative. The CDR3 runs from the conserved cysteine through the conserved F or W. The D gene is left open where the match is weak. The listing skips clone size in some rows; elsewhere it reads once, few, many or a size class.

CDR3nt: TGTGCTAGCAGCCCTTTAGCGACCTGGAAAGCTTTCTTT; CDR3aa: CASSPLATWKAFF; abundance: few; d_gene: .; j_gene: TRBJ1-1; v_gene: TRBV7-7
CDR3nt: TGTGCCAGCAGCCCTATACTTAAGCGGGACTACTCCTACGAGCAGTACTTC; CDR3aa: CASSPILKRDYSYEQYF; abundance: .; d_gene: TRBD2; j_gene: TRBJ2-7; v_gene: TRBV7-9
CDR3nt: TGTGCCAGCACCAATCCCCGGGGTACAGAGACCCAGTACTTC; CDR3aa: CASTNPRGTETQYF; abundance: .; d_gene: .; j_gene: TRBJ2-5; v_gene: TRBV7-8
CDR3nt: TGTGCCAGCAGTTTACTAGCGGAGGAGGAGACCCAGTACTTC; CDR3aa: CASSLLAEEETQYF; abundance: few; d_gene: TRBD2; j_gene: TRBJ2-5; v_gene: TRBV27
CDR3nt: TGTGCCAGCAGCCAATACGGGAACACTGAAGCTTTCTTT; CDR3aa: CASSQYGNTEAFF; abundance: .; d_gene: .; j_gene: TRBJ1-1; v_gene: TRBV14
CDR3nt: TGTGCCAGCAGCTCCCGGACAGGGAGGACTGAAGCTTTCTTT; CDR3aa: CASSSRTGRTEAFF; abundance: few; d_gene: TRBD1; j_gene: TRBJ1-1; v_gene: TRBV7-9
CDR3nt: TGTGCCAGCAGCTCAGACAGGTTAGCTAACTATGGCTACACCTTC; CDR3aa: CASSSDRLANYGYTF; abundance: once; d_gene: .; j_gene: TRBJ1-2; v_gene: TRBV7-2
CDR3nt: TGCGCCAGCAGTCGAAACCCGGGCAGGGGACCCTACGAGCAGTACTTC; CDR3aa: CASSRNPGRGPYEQYF; abundance: .; d_gene: .; j_gene: TRBJ2-7; v_gene: TRBV23-1
CDR3nt: TGCGCCAGCAGCTTGGTTTGGGGGGACACTGAAGCTTTCTTT; CDR3aa: CASSLVWGDTEAFF; abundance: .; d_gene: .; j_gene: TRBJ1-1; v_gene: TRBV5-1
CDR3nt: TGTGCCAGCAGCTTAAAGGGGTACGAGCAGTACTTC; CDR3aa: CASSLKGYEQYF; abundance: .; d_gene: .; j_gene: TRBJ2-7; v_gene: TRBV7-2
CDR3nt: TGCAGCGTTGAAGATCAGTCGTCTGAAACCTACGAGCAGTACTTC; CDR3aa: CSVEDQSSETYEQYF; abundance: .; d_gene: .; j_gene: TRBJ2-7; v_gene: TRBV29-1
CDR3nt: TGTGCCAGCAGTTTTCTAGCGGGGGGGCCTAAGGAGCAGTTCTTC; CDR3aa: CASSFLAGGPKEQFF; abundance: .; d_gene: TRBD2; j_gene: TRBJ2-1; v_gene: TRBV27
CDR3nt: TGTGCCAGCAGCTTACTAGCGGGGACACAAGAGACCCAGTACTTC; CDR3aa: CASSLLAGTQETQYF; abundance: .; d_gene: TRBD2; j_gene: TRBJ2-5; v_gene: TRBV7-9
CDR3nt: TGTGCCAGCAGTGAAGCGGCGGGAGGGCTGTACGAGCAGTACTTC; CDR3aa: CASSEAAGGLYEQYF; abundance: .; d_gene: TRBD2; j_gene: TRBJ2-7; v_gene: TRBV2
CDR3nt: TGTGCCAGCAGCCCCGGGACAGATCCGGATCAGCCCCAGCATTTT; CDR3aa: CASSPGTDPDQPQHF; abundance: once; d_gene: TRBD1; j_gene: TRBJ1-5; v_gene: TRBV9
CDR3nt: TGTGCCAGCAGCTCCTCCCCGTTTCCAGACAATGAGCAGTTCTTC; CDR3aa: CASSSSPFPDNEQFF; abundance: .; d_gene: .; j_gene: TRBJ2-1; v_gene: TRBV11-2
CDR3nt: TGTGCCAGCAGTGACGCGGACAGGGATTACAATGAGCAGTTCTTC; CDR3aa: CASSDADRDYNEQFF; abundance: .; d_gene: TRBD1; j_gene: TRBJ2-1; v_gene: TRBV25-1
CDR3nt: TGTGCCAGCAGCCCGCGGGACAGACATGGCTACACCTTC; CDR3aa: CASSPRDRHGYTF; abundance: .; d_gene: .; j_gene: TRBJ1-2; v_gene: TRBV12-1